This T cell receptor (beta chain) was sequenced for a study of cytomegalovirus exposure and HLA in healthy donors. Study in general: A later analysis reported the same platform for the 120 or so validation repertoires and the approximately 700 first-cohort repertoires.

Findings and caveats of the study: Cytomegalovirus-associated TCR beta chains were listed, numbering roughly 150.

Assay used: immunoSEQ multiplex PCR; TCRdb lists only in-frame clones, some missing. The table includes 100,000 to 150,000 clones, about 82% detected once. Note on this clone: Its target is unknown.

CDR1 and CDR2 from the germline V gene are SGHDT and YYEEEE. V lost 2 bases to trimming and J lost 4 bases, with 9 bases between them. The CDR3 is 13 amino acids. The rearrangement links TRBV5-6 to TRBJ1-1; D is unclear. The sequenced sample was PBMCs. The TCR sequence derives from a man aged 18-30 years in good health and CMV-seronegative. CDR3 sequence (DNA): TGTGCCAGCAGCTTAGAGAGTAGCACTGAAGCTTTCTTT. It translates to CASSLESSTEAFF.